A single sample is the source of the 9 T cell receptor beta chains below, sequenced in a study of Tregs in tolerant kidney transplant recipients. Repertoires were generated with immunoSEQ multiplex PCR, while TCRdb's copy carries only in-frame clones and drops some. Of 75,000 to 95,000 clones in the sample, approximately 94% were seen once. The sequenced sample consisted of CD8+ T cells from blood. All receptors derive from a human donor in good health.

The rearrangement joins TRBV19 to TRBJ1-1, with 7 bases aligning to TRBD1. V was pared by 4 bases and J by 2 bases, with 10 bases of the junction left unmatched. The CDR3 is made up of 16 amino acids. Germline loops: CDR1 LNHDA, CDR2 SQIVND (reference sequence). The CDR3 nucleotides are TGTGCCAGTAGTAGACACCAGGGGGACATAAACACTGAAGCTTTCTTT. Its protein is CASSRHQGDINTEAFF. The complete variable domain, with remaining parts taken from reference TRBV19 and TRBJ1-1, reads DGGITQSPKYLFRKEGQNVTLSCEQNLNHDAMYWYRQDPGQGLRLIYYSQIVNDFQKGDIAEGYSVSREKKESFPLTVTSAQKNPTAFYLCASSRHQGDINTEAFFGQGTRLTVV.

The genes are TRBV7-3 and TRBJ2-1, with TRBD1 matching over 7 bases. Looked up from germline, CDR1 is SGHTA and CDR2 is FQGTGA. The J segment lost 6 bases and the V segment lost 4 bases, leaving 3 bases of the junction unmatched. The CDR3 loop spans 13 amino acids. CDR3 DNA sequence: TGTGCCAGCAGCTCCGGACAGGCCAATGAGCAGTTCTTC. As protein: CASSSGQANEQFF.

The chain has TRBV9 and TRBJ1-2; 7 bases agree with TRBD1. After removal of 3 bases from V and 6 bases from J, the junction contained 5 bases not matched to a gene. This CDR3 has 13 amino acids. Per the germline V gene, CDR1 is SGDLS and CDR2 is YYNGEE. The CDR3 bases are TGTGCCAGCAGCGCCGACAGGGTTGATGGCTACACCTTC. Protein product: CASSADRVDGYTF. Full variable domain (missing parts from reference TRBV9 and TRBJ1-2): DSGVTQTPKHLITATGQRVTLRCSPRSGDLSVYWYQQSLDQGLQFLIQYYNGEERAKGNILERFSAQQFPDLHSELNLSSLELGDSALYFCASSADRVDGYTFGSGTRLTVV.

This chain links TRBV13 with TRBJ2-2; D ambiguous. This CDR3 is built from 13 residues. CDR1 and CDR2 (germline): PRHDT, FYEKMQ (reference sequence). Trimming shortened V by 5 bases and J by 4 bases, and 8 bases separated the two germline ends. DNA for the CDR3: TGTGCCAGCAGCCCGGAGTCCACCGGGGAGCTGTTTTTT. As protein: CASSPESTGELFF.

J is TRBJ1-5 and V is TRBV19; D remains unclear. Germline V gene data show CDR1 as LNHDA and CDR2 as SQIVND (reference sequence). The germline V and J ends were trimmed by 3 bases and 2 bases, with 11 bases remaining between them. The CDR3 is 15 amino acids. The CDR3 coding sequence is TGTGCCAGTAGTATGGACCGCCTGGGCAATCAGCCCCAGCATTTT. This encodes CASSMDRLGNQPQHF. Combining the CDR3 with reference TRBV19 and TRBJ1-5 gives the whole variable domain DGGITQSPKYLFRKEGQNVTLSCEQNLNHDAMYWYRQDPGQGLRLIYYSQIVNDFQKGDIAEGYSVSREKKESFPLTVTSAQKNPTAFYLCASSMDRLGNQPQHFGDGTRLSIL.

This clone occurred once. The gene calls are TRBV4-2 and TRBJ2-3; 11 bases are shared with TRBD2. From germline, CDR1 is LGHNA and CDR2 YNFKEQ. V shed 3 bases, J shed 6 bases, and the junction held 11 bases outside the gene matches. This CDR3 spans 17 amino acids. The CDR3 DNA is TGTGCCAGCAGCCAGATAGGGACTAGCGGAATAGGGGATACGCAGTATTTT. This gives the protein CASSQIGTSGIGDTQYF.

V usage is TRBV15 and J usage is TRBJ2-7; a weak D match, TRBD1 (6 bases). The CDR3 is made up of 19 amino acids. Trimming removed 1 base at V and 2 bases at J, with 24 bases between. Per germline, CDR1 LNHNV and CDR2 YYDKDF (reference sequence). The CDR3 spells CATSRVTANRELMAYEQYF. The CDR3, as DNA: TGTGCCACCAGCAGAGTCACAGCTAACAGGGAGCTGATGGCCTACGAGCAGTACTTC.

The CDR3 loop is CASSSFSRYNEQFF. The CDR3 nucleotides read TGTGCCAGCAGTTCCTTCTCACGCTACAATGAGCAGTTCTTC. This chain links TRBV27 with TRBJ2-1; D is ambiguous. The CDR3 loop spans 14 amino acids. Germline CDR1 and CDR2: MNHEY and SMNVEV (reference sequence). Trimming removed 4 bases at V and 3 bases at J, with 10 bases between.

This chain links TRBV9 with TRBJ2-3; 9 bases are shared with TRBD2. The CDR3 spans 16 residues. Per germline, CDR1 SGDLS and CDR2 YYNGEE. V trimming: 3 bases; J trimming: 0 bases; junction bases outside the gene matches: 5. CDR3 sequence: CASSGLAGASTDTQYF. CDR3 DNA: TGTGCCAGCAGCGGATTAGCGGGGGCTAGCACAGATACGCAGTATTTT.